This T cell receptor (beta chain) is drawn from a study of cytomegalovirus exposure and HLA in healthy donors. About this clone: As yet, its antigen is unknown.

Trimming removed 5 bases from V and 7 bases from J, with 18 bases in between. This CDR3 has 16 residues. CDR1 is SGHTA, CDR2 FQGNSA, per germline. The study ran its PCR with 60 Vbeta and 13 Jbeta primers. Assay: immunoSEQ multiplex PCR; the TCRdb copy retains only in-frame clones and omits some. The table includes roughly 120,000 clones, over 75% detected once. The study's findings and limits: What a later analysis reportedly showed was that an Asian-associated ancestry cluster had fewer N-insertions than the approximately 700-donor mean. Of the V segments, some could not be distinguished, including TRBV6-2 and TRBV6-3, and were excluded. A missense DCLRE1C variant was associated with V- and J-gene trimming of TCR beta chains in a later analysis, and an independent cohort replicated the association. For presence/absence analyses, sequencing depth was assumed to be roughly uniform across donors.

The receptor comes from a woman between 18 and 30 years old in good health and CMV-seronegative. The sequenced sample was PBMCs. The V gene is TRBV7-2, the J gene TRBJ1-6; the D is unclear. This CDR3 reads CASSPDTSLRNSPLHF. CDR3 nucleotides: TGTGCCAGCAGCCCCGACACGTCTTTACGCAATTCACCCCTCCACTTT. Full variable domain (outside the CDR3, taken from reference TRBV7-2 and TRBJ1-6): GAGVSQSPSNKVTEKGKDVELRCDPISGHTALYWYRQSLGQGLEFLIYFQGNSAPDKSGLPSDRFSAERTGGSVSTLTIQRTQQEDSAVYLCASSPDTSLRNSPLHFGNGTRLTVT.